A single sample gave rise to the 22 T cell receptor beta chains below, sequenced in a study of blood T cells in healthy people across ages. Alongside a J-beta primer mix, a sample-barcoded 5' primer served in a second PCR lasting about 6 to 12 cycles. TCRdb reanalysed the 5' RACE reads using MiXCR and keeps one entry per CDR3 protein. The table has hundreds of thousands of distinct CDR3 sequences, roughly 64% seen once; the top ten hold approximately 21%. Sequenced input: blood. These receptors originate from a man aged 30 to 45 in good health.

The chain recombines TRBV7-9 with TRBJ2-4; D gene uncertain. The J call is in doubt because the DNA end fits TRBJ2-7 better. From germline, CDR1 is SEHNR and CDR2 FQNEAQ (reference sequence). The CDR3 covers 15 residues. The CDR3 is CASSSPQRAKGEQYF. As DNA, the CDR3 is TGTGCCAGCAGCAGCCCTCAACGGGCCAAGGGCGAGCAGTACTTC.

This CDR3 is CASKSTSGSYNEQFF. CDR3 in DNA: TGTGCCAGCAAATCGACTAGCGGGTCATACAATGAGCAGTTCTTC. The chain employs TRBV2 and TRBJ2-1; 10 nucleotides line up with TRBD2. Looked up from germline, CDR1 is SNHLY and CDR2 is FYNNEI. The CDR3 runs to 15 residues. V gave up 7 bases and J gave up 4 bases; unmatched junction bases: 7. Full variable domain (missing parts from reference TRBV2 and TRBJ2-1): EPEVTQTPSHQVTQMGQEVILRCVPISNHLYFYWYRQILGQKVEFLVSFYNNEISEKSEIFDDQFSVERPDGSNFTLKIRSTKLEDSAMYFCASKSTSGSYNEQFFGPGTRLTVL.

The chain combines TRBV2 with TRBJ2-7; 9 bases are a match to TRBD1. With the DNA end fitting TRBJ2-5 better, the J assignment may be wrong. This CDR3 comprises 14 residues. The germline gives CDR1 SNHLY, CDR2 FYNNEI. In DNA, the CDR3 is TGTGCCAGCAGTTACCGGGACAGGGTTAAGACCCAGTACTTC. This codes for CASSYRDRVKTQYF.

The rearrangement uses TRBV24-1 and TRBJ2-2; D not certain. V shed 0 bases and J shed 9 bases, with 4 bases lying between them. The CDR3 is made up of 12 amino acids. Germline CDR1 reads KGHDR; CDR2 reads SFDVKD. The CDR3 reads CATSDLNWELFF. CDR3 sequence (DNA): TGTGCCACCAGTGATTTGAACTGGGAGCTGTTTTTT.

This chain links TRBV18 with TRBJ1-2; no firm D call. Germline values: CDR1 KGHSH, CDR2 LQKENI. The CDR3 totals 13 residues. Trimming cost V 3 bases and J 6 bases, with 11 bases left between them. The DNA for the CDR3 is TGTGCCAGCTCACCTCCGGACCGCCATGGCTACACCTTC. Amino acids: CASSPPDRHGYTF.

CDR3 nucleotides: TGTGCCAGCACGGTCTCCTATAATTCACCCCTCCACTTT. Encoded protein: CASTVSYNSPLHF. The chain carries TRBV27 and TRBJ1-6; D remains unclear. V shed 7 bases and J shed 0 bases, with 4 bases lying between them. This CDR3 contains 13 residues. CDR1 is MNHEY and CDR2 is SMNVEV in the germline V gene (reference sequence).

V and J are TRBV20-1 and TRBJ2-1; 10 bases line up with TRBD2. This CDR3 region has 17 residues. Germline V gene sequence: CDR1 DFQATT, CDR2 SNEGSKA (reference sequence). The junction had 13 bases not matched to a gene; V was cut back by 2 bases and J by 6 bases. The CDR3 sequence: CSARIGASGRLSNEQFF. Written as DNA, the CDR3 is TGCAGTGCTAGAATCGGGGCTAGCGGGAGACTTAGCAATGAGCAGTTCTTC.

This clonotype came up a few times. The chain carries TRBV20-1 and TRBJ2-5; TRBD2 agrees at 13 bases. The CDR3 is 14 residues long. Germline V gene lookup returns CDR1 DFQATT and CDR2 SNEGSKA (reference sequence). J gave up 5 bases and V 5 bases, and 5 bases lay outside the gene matches. The CDR3 DNA follows: TGCAGTGCTGGGACTAGCGGGACTAGGGAGACCCAGTACTTC. Its translation is CSAGTSGTRETQYF.

The chain uses TRBV6-5 and TRBJ2-3; 9 bases map to TRBD2. Germline-derived CDR1 and CDR2 are MNHEY and SVGAGI. The V and J ends lost 6 bases and 4 bases, in that order; junction bases with no gene match: 5. CDR3 length: 14 amino acids. The CDR3 DNA reads TGTGCCAGCAGGCGGGAGGGGGGGGCAGATACGCAGTATTTT. Translating it yields CASRREGGADTQYF.

The rearrangement links TRBV6-5 to TRBJ2-3; the D is unclear. V was pared by 2 bases and J by 8 bases, with 11 bases between. Germline lookup yields CDR1 MNHEY and CDR2 SVGAGI. The length of the CDR3 is 13 residues. The chain's CDR3 is CASSYVRWGTQYF. The CDR3 bases are TGTGCCAGCAGTTACGTCCGATGGGGTACGCAGTATTTT.

J is TRBJ1-6 and V is TRBV7-8, with D possibly matching TRBD1 (5 bases). The CDR3 covers 17 residues. Germline CDR1 reads SGHVS; CDR2 reads FQNEAQ. Trimming took off 1 base at V and 4 bases at J, with 14 bases between the two ends. The CDR3 nucleotides read TGTGCCAGCAGCTTAGTGGGCAGGGAAGCTTATAATTCACCCCTCCACTTT. It codes for CASSLVGREAYNSPLHF.

The chain links TRBV6-6 to TRBJ2-7; 9 bases match TRBD1. The CDR3 covers 15 residues. Germline-derived CDR1 and CDR2 are MNHNY and SVGAGI (reference sequence). V lost 2 bases to trimming and J lost 4 bases; unmatched junction nucleotides: 6. The CDR3 here is CASSYPGQGPYEQYF. CDR3 nucleotide sequence: TGTGCCAGCAGTTACCCGGGACAGGGCCCATACGAGCAGTACTTC.

This chain joins TRBV20-1 and TRBJ2-7; a possible D gene is TRBD2 (6 bases). CDR1 is DFQATT, CDR2 SNEGSKA, per germline (reference sequence). Trimming stripped 6 bases from V and 2 bases from J, with 14 bases between. The CDR3 extends over 13 amino acids. The CDR3 loop is CSAGTLPTYEQYF. The CDR3 DNA follows: TGCAGTGCCGGGACTCTCCCCACCTACGAGCAGTACTTC.

The chain joins TRBV12-3 or TRBV12-4 to TRBJ2-1, with a tentative D call TRBD2 (6 bases). Between the trimmed V and J ends, which lost 7 bases and 8 bases, there was a span of 18 bases. The CDR3 is made up of 14 amino acids. The CDR3: CASTGTRGKYEQFF. The CDR3 coding sequence is TGTGCCAGCACCGGGACTCGGGGAAAGTATGAGCAGTTCTTC.

This chain links TRBV11-2 with TRBJ2-7; no clear D. Trimming took off 5 bases at V and 5 bases at J, with 10 bases between the two ends. Germline V lookup: CDR1 SGHAT, CDR2 FQNNGV. This CDR3 is 12 amino acids long. The chain's CDR3 is CASSPFSDEQYF. The CDR3 DNA is TGTGCCAGCAGCCCCTTCTCGGACGAGCAGTACTTC.

CDR3 amino acids: CASRPLSGGTEAFF. Written as DNA, the CDR3 is TGCGCCAGCAGACCCTTATCCGGGGGCACTGAAGCTTTCTTT. The V and J genes are TRBV5-1 and TRBJ1-1; the D gene is possibly TRBD1 (5 bases). The CDR3 totals 14 residues. Per germline, CDR1 SGHRS and CDR2 YFSETQ. Trimming took off 5 bases at V and 4 bases at J, with 15 bases between the two ends.

J is TRBJ2-7 and V is TRBV6-5, with 7 bases that match TRBD1. After removal of 6 bases from V and 6 bases from J, the junction contained 5 bases not matched to a gene. Germline V gives CDR1 MNHEY, CDR2 SVGAGI. This CDR3 contains 12 residues. The CDR3 bases are TGTGCCAGCAGGTCGACAGGGTCCGAGCAGTACTTC. This sequence encodes CASRSTGSEQYF.

This clonotype came up many times. V is TRBV20-1 and J is TRBJ1-3; D is undetermined. Trimming cost V 6 bases and J 4 bases, with 7 bases left between them. The CDR3 spans 11 residues. Germline-derived CDR1 and CDR2 are DFQATT and SNEGSKA (reference sequence). The chain's CDR3 is CSAVGGNTIYF. The DNA for the CDR3 is TGCAGTGCCGTAGGGGGAAACACCATATATTTT.

The chain couples TRBV20-1 to TRBJ2-3; TRBD1 might be the D (6 bases). V gave up 5 bases and J gave up 3 bases, with 18 bases separating them. This CDR3 has 15 amino acids. The germline gives CDR1 DFQATT, CDR2 SNEGSKA (reference sequence). This CDR3 reads CSAGPRDIRTDTQYF. In nucleotides, the CDR3 is TGCAGTGCTGGCCCCAGGGACATTCGAACAGATACGCAGTATTTT.

The chain recombines TRBV9 with TRBJ2-2, with D perhaps given as TRBD1 or TRBD2 (5 bases each). V was trimmed by 3 bases and J by 4 bases, leaving 16 bases between them. The CDR3 consists of 16 residues. CDR1 and CDR2 from the germline V gene are SGDLS and YYNGEE. CDR3 nucleotide sequence: TGTGCCAGCAGCGAGAGGGGACCCCTCCTCACCGGGGAGCTGTTTTTT. Protein: CASSERGPLLTGELFF.

This chain links TRBV18 with TRBJ2-3, with D perhaps matching TRBD1 (5 bases). V dropped 3 bases and J dropped 0 bases, with 16 bases sitting between them. Germline V gene lookup returns CDR1 KGHSH and CDR2 LQKENI. CDR3 size: 17 residues. The CDR3 coding sequence is TGTGCCAGCTCACCCCTCCCAGGGCCGCCCAGCACAGATACGCAGTATTTT. It encodes CASSPLPGPPSTDTQYF.

V usage is TRBV6-2 or TRBV6-3 and J usage is TRBJ2-5, with D perhaps TRBD1 (5 bases). The CDR3 consists of 15 residues. Trimming removed 4 bases at V and 2 bases at J, with 14 bases between. CDR1 MNHEY and CDR2 SVGEGT come from the germline V gene. CDR3 sequence: CASSSLKGLQETQYF. CDR3 coding DNA: TGTGCCAGCAGTTCGCTAAAGGGGCTACAAGAGACCCAGTACTTC.